This TCR beta chain was sequenced during a study of T cell changes during pregnancy in multiple sclerosis. The CDR3 extends over 19 amino acids. The germline V gene has CDR1 SGHRS and CDR2 YFSETQ. The ends lost 6 bases at V and 0 bases at J; junction bases unmatched: 14. Clones were read by immunoSEQ multiplex PCR, and TCRdb kept only the in-frame ones, dropping some. The table has 50,000 to 75,000 clones, roughly 90% seen once. The V and J genes are TRBV5-1 and TRBJ2-3; 12 bases are a match to TRBD2. The clonotype comes from a female donor in good health, enrolled as a control in a pregnancy study. The sample was peripheral blood, taken in the first trimester of pregnancy. CDR3 sequence: CASTLSGTSGLTSTDTQYF. The DNA of the CDR3 is TGCGCCAGCACTCTGTCCGGGACTAGCGGGTTAACTAGCACAGATACGCAGTATTTT.